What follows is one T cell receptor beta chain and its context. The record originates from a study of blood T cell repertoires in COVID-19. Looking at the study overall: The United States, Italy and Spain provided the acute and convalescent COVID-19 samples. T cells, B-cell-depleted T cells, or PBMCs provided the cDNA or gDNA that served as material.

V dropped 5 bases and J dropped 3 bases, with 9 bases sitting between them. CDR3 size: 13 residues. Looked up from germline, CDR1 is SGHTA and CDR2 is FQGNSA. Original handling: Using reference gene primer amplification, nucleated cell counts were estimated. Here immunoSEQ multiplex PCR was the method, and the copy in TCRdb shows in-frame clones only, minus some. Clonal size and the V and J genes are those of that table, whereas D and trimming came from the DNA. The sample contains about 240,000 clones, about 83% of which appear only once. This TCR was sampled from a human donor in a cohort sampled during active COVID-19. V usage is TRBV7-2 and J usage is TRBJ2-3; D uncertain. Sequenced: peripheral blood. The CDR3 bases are TGTGCCAGCAGCGCTAGAACGACAGATACGCAGTATTTT. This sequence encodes CASSARTTDTQYF.